The 15 T cell receptor beta chains listed next were all sequenced from one sample in a study of shared clonotypes between healthy human individuals. Naive CD8 populations comprised CD45RO-negative cells positively selected for CCR7, excluding terminally differentiated effector memory CD45RA+ cells. Assay: immunoSEQ multiplex PCR; the TCRdb copy retains only in-frame clones and omits some. The sample lists more than 600,000 clones; under 95% were seen once. The sample comprised naive CD8+ T cells sorted from blood. The origin of the receptors is a man aged 25-45 years in good health.

The chain carries TRBV28 and TRBJ2-5, with D perhaps matching TRBD1 or TRBD2 (5 bases each). The CDR3 runs 14 residues. Trimming removed 7 bases at V and 5 bases at J, with 17 bases between. The V gene's germline CDR1 is MDHEN and CDR2 SYDVKM. CDR3 sequence reads: CASTTMGRWETQYF. The CDR3 DNA follows: TGTGCCAGCACAACAATGGGACGATGGGAGACCCAGTACTTC. The whole variable domain, filled in from reference TRBV28 and TRBJ2-5, reads DVKVTQSSRYLVKRTGEKVFLECVQDMDHENMFWYRQDPGLGLRLIYFSYDVKMKEKGDIPEGYSVSREKKERFSLILESASTNQTSMYLCASTTMGRWETQYFGPGTRLLVL.

V is TRBV18 and J is TRBJ1-5; the D is unclear. The CDR3 runs to 15 residues. Germline-derived CDR1 and CDR2 are KGHSH and LQKENI. Trimming shortened V by 2 bases and J by 2 bases, and 10 bases separated the two germline ends. DNA of the CDR3: TGTGCCAGCTCACCAACGGGTTCGGGCAATCAGCCCCAGCATTTT. The encoded protein is CASSPTGSGNQPQHF. The full variable domain, in which reference TRBV18 and TRBJ1-5 provide the parts outside the CDR3, is NAGVMQNPRHLVRRRGQEARLRCSPMKGHSHVYWYRQLPEEGLKFMVYLQKENIIDESGMPKERFSAEFPKEGPSILRIQQVVRGDSAAYFCASSPTGSGNQPQHFGDGTRLSIL.

The chain is built from TRBV9 and TRBJ2-3; 9 nucleotides match TRBD2. Germline V gene sequence: CDR1 SGDLS, CDR2 YYNGEE. Germline trimming cut 3 bases from V and 2 bases from J; bases unmatched to any gene: 4. The CDR3 covers 15 residues. CDR3 in amino acids: CASSETSGNTDTQYF. DNA of the CDR3: TGTGCCAGCAGCGAGACTAGCGGAAACACAGATACGCAGTATTTT.

In the case of this clone: The same CDR3 also results from other DNA sequences found in this sample. The chain uses TRBV27 and TRBJ2-3; no firm D call. The CDR3 loop spans 12 amino acids. The V end was cut by 3 bases, the J end by 0 bases, with 1 base between. Germline V gives CDR1 MNHEY, CDR2 SMNVEV (reference sequence). CDR3 in amino acids: CASSLSTDTQYF. CDR3 nucleotides: TGTGCCAGCAGTTTGAGCACAGATACGCAGTATTTT.

This chain uses TRBV2 with TRBJ2-3; D might be TRBD2 (6 bases). CDR1 SNHLY and CDR2 FYNNEI come from the germline V gene. The CDR3 has 16 residues. The V end lost 1 base, the J end lost 1 base, and 12 bases lay between the germline ends. The CDR3 protein is CASSEGRGAGTDTQYF. As DNA, the CDR3 is TGTGCCAGCAGTGAAGGGCGGGGAGCGGGCACAGATACGCAGTATTTT.

Comment on this clone: The identical CDR3 is also encoded by other nucleotide sequences in the sample. DNA for the CDR3: TGTGCCAGCAGCTTAGTAGGGGCCTCCTACGAGCAGTACTTC. Residues: CASSLVGASYEQYF. V usage is TRBV7-9 and J usage is TRBJ2-7; maybe TRBD1 (5 bases). The length of the CDR3 is 14 residues. Trimming shortened V by 1 base and J by 0 bases, and 7 bases separated the two germline ends. Germline V gene sequence: CDR1 SEHNR, CDR2 FQNEAQ (reference sequence). Complete variable domain (other parts from reference TRBV7-9 and TRBJ2-7): DTGVSQNPRHKITKRGQNVTFRCDPISEHNRLYWYRQTLGQGPEFLTYFQNEAQLEKSRLLSDRFSAERPKGSFSTLEIQRTEQGDSAMYLCASSLVGASYEQYFGPGTRLTVT.

This chain links TRBV2 with TRBJ2-7; no reliable D call. Germline assignment: CDR1 SNHLY and CDR2 FYNNEI. The CDR3 length is 12 residues. V lost 7 bases and J lost 3, with 10 bases in between. The CDR3 DNA sequence: TGTGCCAGCAAAGGACCGAACTACGAGCAGTACTTC. Translated: CASKGPNYEQYF.

The chain is built from TRBV7-3 and TRBJ2-1, with D maybe TRBD2 (5 bases). The CDR3 is 16 amino acids. Germline CDR1 and CDR2: SGHTA and FQGTGA. V lost 1 base to trimming and J lost 4 bases, with 14 bases between them. CDR3 sequence reads: CASSLMISAGYNEQFF. For the CDR3, the DNA is TGTGCCAGCAGCTTAATGATTAGCGCCGGATACAATGAGCAGTTCTTC.

The chain employs TRBV28 and TRBJ1-1; D unclear. Germline loops: CDR1 MDHEN, CDR2 SYDVKM. Trimming stripped 2 bases from V and 7 bases from J, with 14 bases between. The CDR3 has 14 amino acids. CDR3 nucleotides: TGTGCCAGCAGTTTACCGCCAGCCCTGAGTGAAGCTTTCTTT. This translates into CASSLPPALSEAFF.

The chain joins TRBV7-9 to TRBJ2-7; 10 nucleotides match TRBD1. The CDR3 is 16 residues long. Trimming took 1 base from V and 4 from J; bases not matched to a gene: 7. The germline V gene has CDR1 SEHNR and CDR2 FQNEAQ (reference sequence). CDR3 bases: TGTGCCAGCAGCTTAGTCCCCGGGACAGGGGCATACGAGCAGTACTTC. Translated: CASSLVPGTGAYEQYF.

Remarks on this clone: Other nucleotide sequences in the sample specify the same CDR3. The CDR3 DNA sequence: TGTGCCAGCAGTTCGCTAGCGGGAGGGTACAATGAGCAGTTCTTC. Translating it yields CASSSLAGGYNEQFF. V gene TRBV27 combines with J gene TRBJ2-1; 12 nucleotides line up with TRBD2. V gave up 4 bases and J gave up 4 bases; unmatched junction bases: 2. Germline CDR1 is MNHEY and CDR2 is SMNVEV (reference sequence). The CDR3 runs 15 residues.

This chain uses TRBV7-2 with TRBJ2-7; perhaps TRBD2 as D (6 bases). Germline V lookup: CDR1 SGHTA, CDR2 FQGNSA. Trimming stripped 1 base from V and 3 bases from J, with 22 bases between. CDR3 length equals 18 residues. The CDR3 is CASSLVGIMSEGIYEQYF. In DNA form, the CDR3 reads TGTGCCAGCAGCTTAGTAGGGATTATGTCGGAGGGGATCTACGAGCAGTACTTC.

This chain joins TRBV4-1 and TRBJ2-3, with TRBD2 matching over 7 bases. CDR3 length: 18 amino acids. V trimming: 3 bases; J trimming: 7 bases; junction bases outside the gene matches: 19. Germline CDR1 reads MGHRA; CDR2 reads YSYEKL. CDR3 loop: CASSQTLSVGEGPYTQYF. In DNA, the CDR3 is TGCGCCAGCAGCCAGACTCTAAGCGTAGGGGAGGGACCCTATACGCAGTATTTT.

The rearrangement links TRBV18 to TRBJ2-1; the D gene could be TRBD1 or TRBD2 (5 bases each). Germline V gene lookup returns CDR1 KGHSH and CDR2 LQKENI. The germline V and J ends were trimmed by 3 bases and 0 bases, with 21 bases remaining between them. There are 19 residues in the CDR3. This chain's CDR3 is CASSPGVVGQWNSYNEQFF. The DNA of the CDR3 is TGTGCCAGCTCACCGGGGGTAGTCGGACAATGGAACTCCTACAATGAGCAGTTCTTC.

The chain couples TRBV6-5 to TRBJ1-2; D remains unclear. This CDR3 is 15 amino acids long. Trimming took 2 bases from V and 7 from J, leaving 17 bases between them. Germline assignment: CDR1 MNHEY and CDR2 SVGAGI. The CDR3 reads CASSYGPVPPRGYTF. CDR3 coding DNA: TGTGCCAGCAGTTACGGGCCCGTCCCCCCCCGTGGCTACACCTTC.